Listed below are T cell receptor beta chains from one sample, sequenced in a study of Ad26.COV2.S vaccination and SARS-CoV-2 variants. Clones were read by immunoSEQ multiplex PCR, and TCRdb kept only the in-frame ones, dropping some. Among about 350,000 clones listed, approximately 90% were seen once. The sample in question was peripheral blood, obtained in a trial of Ad26.COV2.S vaccine versus placebo. These TCRs come from a person aged 18-65 years who received the Ad26.COV2.S COVID-19 vaccine or a placebo. Each CDR3 is given with its conserved first and last residue. A D gene is named only where the DNA matches it firmly. Clone sizes are given selectively: once, few, many, or a class where the clone is expanded.

TRBJ2-7 | 16 | TRBV3-1/TRBV3-2 | - | TRBD2 | TGTGCCAGCAGCCTTTCCCGACTAGCGGGAGGAAACGAGCAGTACTTC | CASSLSRLAGGNEQYF
TRBJ1-1 | 14 | TRBV29-1 | - | - | TGCAGCGTTGATCAGAGTGGACAGCTACGAACGGCTTTCTTT | CSVDQSGQLRTAFF
TRBJ1-3 | 14 | TRBV7-2 | - | TRBD1 | TGTGCCAGCAGCGAGACAGGGCCTGGAAACACCATATATTTT | CASSETGPGNTIYF
TRBJ2-2 | 15 | TRBV4-3 | - | - | TGCGCCAGCAGCCAAGAATTTGGGGGGAGCGGGGAGCTGTTTTTT | CASSQEFGGSGELFF
TRBJ2-7 | 15 | TRBV28 | - | TRBD1 | TGTGCCAGCAGTTTATCAGGGGGCGGAACCTACGAGCAGTACTTC | CASSLSGGGTYEQYF
TRBJ2-5 | 11 | TRBV28 | - | - | TGTGCCAGCACTGTAGAAGAGACCCAGTACTTC | CASTVEETQYF
TRBJ1-1 | 16 | TRBV5-1 | - | TRBD1 | TGCGCCAGCAGCTTTGGGGACAGAGGGACAAACACTGAAGCTTTCTTT | CASSFGDRGTNTEAFF
TRBJ1-3 | 13 | TRBV10-3 | few | - | TGTGCCATCAGTGGGGCCTCAGGAAACACCATATATTTT | CAISGASGNTIYF
TRBJ2-5 | 14 | TRBV7-3 | - | - | TGTGCCAGCAGCTTACGCACTTCACAAGAGACCCAGTACTTC | CASSLRTSQETQYF
TRBJ2-1 | 14 | TRBV29-1 | - | - | TGCAGCGCGTTGCTAGGTAGCTCCTACAATGAGCAGTTCTTC | CSALLGSSYNEQFF
TRBJ2-1 | 19 | TRBV13 | - | - | TGTGCCAGCAGCTTAGTCCTTAAATCCCAGAGCGGCACCTACAATGAGCAGTTCTTC | CASSLVLKSQSGTYNEQFF
TRBJ2-3 | 14 | TRBV5-1 | - | - | TGCGCCAGCAGCCCAACTAGTCACACAGATACGCAGTATTTT | CASSPTSHTDTQYF
TRBJ2-3 | 16 | TRBV28 | - | TRBD2 | TGTGCCAGCAGTAAGCTGGGACTAGCGGGAGATCGTACGCAGTATTTT | CASSKLGLAGDRTQYF
TRBJ2-7 | 13 | TRBV29-1 | - | TRBD2 | TGCAGCGTCTCCCCGGGGGGAAACTACGAGCAGTACTTC | CSVSPGGNYEQYF
TRBJ2-1 | 16 | TRBV18 | - | TRBD2 | TGTGCCAGCTCACCGGCTAGCGGGGGGGTTTACAATGAGCAGTTCTTC | CASSPASGGVYNEQFF
TRBJ2-5 | 13 | TRBV12-5 | - | - | TGTGCTAGTGGTTCCGGGGTTAGGGAGACCCAGTACTTC | CASGSGVRETQYF
TRBJ1-6 | 15 | TRBV4-3 | - | - | TGCGCCAGCAGCCAATTAACAGGGAATAATTCACCCCTCCACTTT | CASSQLTGNNSPLHF
TRBJ1-5 | 14 | TRBV12-5 | - | - | TGTGCTAGTGGAAATGGACACGGCAATCAGCCCCAGCATTTT | CASGNGHGNQPQHF
TRBJ2-1 | 16 | TRBV7-2 | - | - | TGTGCCAGCAGCATCCACGCCAGGGGGGGTTCCAATGAGCAGTTCTTC | CASSIHARGGSNEQFF
TRBJ2-5 | 14 | TRBV5-4 | - | - | TGTGCCAGCAGCTCTTATAGCGGTGGTGAGACCCAGTACTTC | CASSSYSGGETQYF
TRBJ2-1 | 15 | TRBV9 | - | - | TGTGCCAGCAGCGTAGGGGGTGGCTCCTACAATGAGCAGTTCTTC | CASSVGGGSYNEQFF
TRBJ2-7 | 13 | TRBV29-1 | - | TRBD1 | TGCAGCGTTAGGACAGGGGGCTTGTACGAGCAGTACTTC | CSVRTGGLYEQYF
TRBJ2-1 | 11 | TRBV3-1/TRBV3-2 | - | - | TGTGCCAGCAGCCGACAGGTTGAGCAGTTCTTC | CASSRQVEQFF
TRBJ2-7 | 14 | TRBV29-1 | - | TRBD1 | TGCAGCGCCGGGGACAGGGAGTACGTCTACGAGCAGTACTTC | CSAGDREYVYEQYF
TRBJ2-1 | 13 | TRBV2 | - | - | TGTGCCAGCAGTGCTCAGGACATCAATGAGCAGTTCTTC | CASSAQDINEQFF
TRBJ2-5 | 13 | TRBV12-3/TRBV12-4 | - | TRBD1 | TGTGCCAGCGGTTGGACAGGGGAAGAGACCCAGTACTTC | CASGWTGEETQYF
TRBJ2-7 | 14 | TRBV5-1 | - | TRBD2 | TGCGCCACCAACCGGGCGGGAGGTACCTACGAGCAGTACTTC | CATNRAGGTYEQYF
TRBJ2-1 | 14 | TRBV28 | - | TRBD2 | TGTGCCAGCAGCCCTAGCGGGAGTGTTGATGAGCAGTTCTTC | CASSPSGSVDEQFF
TRBJ2-5 | 15 | TRBV7-8 | - | - | TGTGCCAGCAGCTTGGCTCGGGCCCTTCGGGAGACCCAGTACTTC | CASSLARALRETQYF
TRBJ1-2 | 13 | TRBV19 | - | TRBD1 | TGTGCCAGTAAGGACAGGGGCGGTAATGGCTACACCTTC | CASKDRGGNGYTF
TRBJ1-1 | 14 | TRBV7-2 | - | - | TGTGCCAGCAGCTTAGGGGGCGCGGGTACTGAAGCTTTCTTT | CASSLGGAGTEAFF
TRBJ1-1 | 13 | TRBV4-1 | - | - | TGCGCCAGCAGCCAAGCGTCTGGCAGCACAGCTTTCTTT | CASSQASGSTAFF
TRBJ1-5 | 17 | TRBV19 | - | - | TGTGCCAGTAGTATAAGAGTCCGGGTCGGGGGCAATCAGCCCCAGCATTTT | CASSIRVRVGGNQPQHF
TRBJ1-3 | 15 | TRBV5-4 | - | TRBD1 | TGTGCCAGCAGCCAAAGACAGGGAAATGGAAACACCATATATTTT | CASSQRQGNGNTIYF
TRBJ2-2 | 12 | TRBV12-5 | - | - | TGTGCTAGTGGTTCAAACACCGGGGAGCTGTTTTTT | CASGSNTGELFF
TRBJ1-2 | 16 | TRBV3-1/TRBV3-2 | - | - | TGTGCCAGCAGCCGAGTGGTGGTGCAGTTGGAGTATGGCTACACCTTC | CASSRVVVQLEYGYTF
TRBJ2-7 | 14 | TRBV10-3 | - | - | TGTGCCATCAGTCAACGTGTTGGGACCTACGAGCAGTACTTC | CAISQRVGTYEQYF
TRBJ1-5 | 15 | TRBV19 | - | - | TGTGCCAGTAGTAAACAGTTCCCCAACAATCAGCCCCAGCATTTT | CASSKQFPNNQPQHF
TRBJ1-2 | 12 | TRBV15 | - | - | TGTGCCACCGCTGGACGGCGGAATGGCTACACCTTC | CATAGRRNGYTF
TRBJ1-5 | 15 | TRBV7-3 | - | - | TGTGCCAGCAGCTTATCGGCCGATTCCTCTCAGCCCCAGCATTTT | CASSLSADSSQPQHF
TRBJ1-6 | 17 | TRBV21-1 | - | - | TGTGCCAGCAGCTCTAAGACGTGCGGACAGGCCAATTCACCCCTCCACTTT | CASSSKTCGQANSPLHF
TRBJ2-7 | 14 | TRBV7-2 | - | - | TGTGCCAGCAGCCCGACGCCGACTAGGTTTGAGCAGTACTTC | CASSPTPTRFEQYF
TRBJ2-1 | 14 | TRBV4-2 | many | - | TGTGCCAGCAGCCAAGCTGGCAAATACAATGAGCAGTTCTTC | CASSQAGKYNEQFF
TRBJ2-1 | 15 | TRBV7-9 | - | - | TGTGCCAGCAGCTTGGGCAGGGCCTCCTACAATGAGCAGTTCTTC | CASSLGRASYNEQFF
TRBJ1-5 | 13 | TRBV4-1 | - | - | TGCGCCAGCAGCCCACAGGGTCATCAGCCCCAGCATTTT | CASSPQGHQPQHF
TRBJ2-3 | 17 | TRBV12-5 | - | TRBD2 | TGTGCTAGTGGTTCGCCATTCGGGGGGGCCAACACAGATACGCAGTATTTT | CASGSPFGGANTDTQYF
TRBJ1-2 | 17 | TRBV4-3 | - | - | TGCGCCAGCAGCCAAACCTCGGACGGGACTGCGGGATATGGCTACACCTTC | CASSQTSDGTAGYGYTF
TRBJ2-3 | 13 | TRBV24-1 | - | - | TGTGCCACCAGTGGGGGCCAGGCAGATACGCAGTATTTT | CATSGGQADTQYF